This T cell receptor (beta chain) comes out of a study of blood T cell repertoires in COVID-19. Study at large: Nucleic acid was either cDNA or gDNA, and it came from T cells, B-cell-depleted T cells, or PBMCs.

Germline V CDR1 and CDR2: SGHVS, FNYEAQ. CDR3 size: 16 residues. The ends were cut back, 4 bases at V and 5 bases at J, with 20 bases in the middle. Clones were read by immunoSEQ multiplex PCR, and TCRdb kept only the in-frame ones, dropping some. The sample lists roughly 28,000 clones, around 90% occurring once. This chain uses TRBV7-6 with TRBJ2-5; D not certain. The sequence derives from a man in his 70s with active COVID-19. The specimen sequenced was peripheral blood. CDR3 sequence: CASSSEEWNRPETQYF. CDR3 sequence (DNA): TGTGCCAGCAGCTCCGAGGAGTGGAATCGACCGGAGACCCAGTACTTC.